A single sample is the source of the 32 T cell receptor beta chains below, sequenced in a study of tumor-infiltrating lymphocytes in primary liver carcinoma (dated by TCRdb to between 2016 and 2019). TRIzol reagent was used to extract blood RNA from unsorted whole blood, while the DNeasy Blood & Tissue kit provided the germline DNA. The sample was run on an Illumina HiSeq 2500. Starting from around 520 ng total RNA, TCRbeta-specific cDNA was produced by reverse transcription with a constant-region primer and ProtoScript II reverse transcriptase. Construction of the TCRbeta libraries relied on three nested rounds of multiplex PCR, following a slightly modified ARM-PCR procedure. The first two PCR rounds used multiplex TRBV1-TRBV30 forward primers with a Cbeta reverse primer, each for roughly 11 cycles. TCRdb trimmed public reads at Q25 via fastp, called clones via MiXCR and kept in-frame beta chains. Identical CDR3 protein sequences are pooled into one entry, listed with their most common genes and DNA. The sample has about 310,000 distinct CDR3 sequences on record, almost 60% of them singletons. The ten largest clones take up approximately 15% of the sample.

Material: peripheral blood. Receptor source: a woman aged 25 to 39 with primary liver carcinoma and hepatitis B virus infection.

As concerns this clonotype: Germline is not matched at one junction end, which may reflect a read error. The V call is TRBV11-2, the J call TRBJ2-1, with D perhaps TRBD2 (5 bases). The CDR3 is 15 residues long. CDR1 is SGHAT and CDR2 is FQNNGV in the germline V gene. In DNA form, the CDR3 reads TGTGCCAGCAGCTCCGACGGTCTAGCCATCAATGTGCAGTTCTTC. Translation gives CASSSDGLAINVQFF.

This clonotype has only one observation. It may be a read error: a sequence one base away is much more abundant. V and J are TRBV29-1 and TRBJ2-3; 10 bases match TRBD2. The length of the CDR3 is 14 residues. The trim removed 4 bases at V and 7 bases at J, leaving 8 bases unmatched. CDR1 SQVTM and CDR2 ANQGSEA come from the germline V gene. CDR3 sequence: CSVVPAGGANTQYF. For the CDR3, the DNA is TGCAGCGTTGTTCCAGCGGGAGGGGCGAATACGCAGTATTTT.

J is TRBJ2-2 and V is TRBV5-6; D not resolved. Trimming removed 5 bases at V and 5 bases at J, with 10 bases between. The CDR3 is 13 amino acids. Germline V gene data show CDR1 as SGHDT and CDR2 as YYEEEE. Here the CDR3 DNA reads TGTGCCAGCAGACGGAAGGGAACCGGGGAGCTGTTTTTT. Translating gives CASRRKGTGELFF. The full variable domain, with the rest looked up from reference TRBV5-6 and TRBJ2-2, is DAGVTQSPTHLIKTRGQQVTLRCSPKSGHDTVSWYQQALGQGPQFIFQYYEEEERQRGNFPDRFSGHQFPNYSSELNVNALLLGDSALYLCASRRKGTGELFFGEGSRLTVL.

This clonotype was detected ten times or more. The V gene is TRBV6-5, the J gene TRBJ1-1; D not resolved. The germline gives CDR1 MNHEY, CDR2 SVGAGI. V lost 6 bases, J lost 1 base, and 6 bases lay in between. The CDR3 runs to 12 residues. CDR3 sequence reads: CASSPSNTEAFF. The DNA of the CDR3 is TGTGCCAGCAGCCCATCGAACACTGAAGCTTTCTTT.

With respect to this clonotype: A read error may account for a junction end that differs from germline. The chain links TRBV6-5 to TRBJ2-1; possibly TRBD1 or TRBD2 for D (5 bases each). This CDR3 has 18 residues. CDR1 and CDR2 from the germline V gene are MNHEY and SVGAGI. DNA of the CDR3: TGTGCCAGTAGTTACTCCGGGGCCACGAAGGGCCCCTACAATGAGGAGTTCTTC. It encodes CASSYSGATKGPYNEEFF.

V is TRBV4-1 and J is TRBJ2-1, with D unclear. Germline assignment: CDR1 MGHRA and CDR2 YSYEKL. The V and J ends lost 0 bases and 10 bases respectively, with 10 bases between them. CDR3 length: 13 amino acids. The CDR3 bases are TGCGCCAGCAGCCAAGATCTCTACAGCGAGCAGTTCTTC. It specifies CASSQDLYSEQFF.

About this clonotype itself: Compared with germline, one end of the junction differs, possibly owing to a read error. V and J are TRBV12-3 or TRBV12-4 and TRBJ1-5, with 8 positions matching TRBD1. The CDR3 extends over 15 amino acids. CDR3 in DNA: TGTACCAGCAGTTGGGGCAGGGGGCGCCTGGAGTCCCAGCATTTT. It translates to CTSSWGRGRLESQHF.

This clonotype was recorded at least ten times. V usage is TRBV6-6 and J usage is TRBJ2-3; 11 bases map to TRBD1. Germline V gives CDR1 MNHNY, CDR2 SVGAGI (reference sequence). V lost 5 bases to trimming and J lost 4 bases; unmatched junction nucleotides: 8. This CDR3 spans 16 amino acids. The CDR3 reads CASSEWTGGRSDTQYF. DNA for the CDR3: TGTGCCAGCAGTGAATGGACAGGGGGCAGATCAGATACGCAGTATTTT.

The CDR3 is CASSPPGESETQYF. CDR3 DNA: TGTGCCAGCAGTCCTCCCGGGGAGTCGGAGACCCAGTACTTC. The chain uses TRBV28 and TRBJ2-5; a possible D gene is TRBD2 (5 bases). V lost 5 bases and J lost 5, with 15 bases in between. The CDR3 is made up of 14 amino acids. Per germline, CDR1 MDHEN and CDR2 SYDVKM.

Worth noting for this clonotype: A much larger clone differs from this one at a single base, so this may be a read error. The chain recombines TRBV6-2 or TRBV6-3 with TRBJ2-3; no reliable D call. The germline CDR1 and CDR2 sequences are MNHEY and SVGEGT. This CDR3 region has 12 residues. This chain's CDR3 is CANSPDGDTQYF. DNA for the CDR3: TGTGCCAACAGTCCGGACGGAGATACGCAGTATTTT.

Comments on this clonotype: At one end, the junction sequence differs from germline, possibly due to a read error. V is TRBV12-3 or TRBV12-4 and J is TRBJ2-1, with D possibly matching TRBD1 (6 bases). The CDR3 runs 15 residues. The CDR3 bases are TGTGCCAACAGTTTCAGAAGGGGGTCCTACAATGAGCAGTTCTTC. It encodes CANSFRRGSYNEQFF.

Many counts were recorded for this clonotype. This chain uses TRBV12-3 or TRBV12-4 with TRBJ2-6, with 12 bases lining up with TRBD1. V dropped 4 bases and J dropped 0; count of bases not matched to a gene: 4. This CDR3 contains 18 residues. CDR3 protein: CASSWDRGLSSGANVLTF. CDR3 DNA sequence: TGTGCCAGCAGTTGGGACAGGGGGCTATCCTCTGGGGCCAACGTCCTGACTTTC.

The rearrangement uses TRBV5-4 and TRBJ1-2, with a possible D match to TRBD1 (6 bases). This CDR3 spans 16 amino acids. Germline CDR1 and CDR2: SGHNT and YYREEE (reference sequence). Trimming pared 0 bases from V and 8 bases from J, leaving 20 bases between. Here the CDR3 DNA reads TGTGCCAGCAGCTTGGCCGGGGTCAGGGGCCGATACGGCTACACCTTC. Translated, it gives CASSLAGVRGRYGYTF.

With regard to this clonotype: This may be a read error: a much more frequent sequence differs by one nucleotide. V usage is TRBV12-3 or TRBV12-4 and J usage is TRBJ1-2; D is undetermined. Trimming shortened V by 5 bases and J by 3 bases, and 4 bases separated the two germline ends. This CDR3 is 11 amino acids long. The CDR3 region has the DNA TGTGCCAGCAGTCAACACTATGGCTACACCTTC. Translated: CASSQHYGYTF.

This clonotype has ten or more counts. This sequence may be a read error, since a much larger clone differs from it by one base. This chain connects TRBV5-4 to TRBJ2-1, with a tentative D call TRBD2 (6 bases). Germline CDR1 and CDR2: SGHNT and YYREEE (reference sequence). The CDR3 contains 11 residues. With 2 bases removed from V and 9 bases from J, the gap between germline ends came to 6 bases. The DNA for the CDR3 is TGTGCCAGCAGCTTAGCGGGTGAGCAGTTCTTC. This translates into CASSLAGEQFF. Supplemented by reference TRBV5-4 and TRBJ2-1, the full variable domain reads ETGVTQSPTHLIKTRGQQVTLRCSSQSGHNTVSWYQQALGQGPQFIFQYYREEENGRGNFPPRFSGLQFPNYSSELNVNALELDDSALYLCASSLAGEQFFGPGTRLTVL.

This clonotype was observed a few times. Here the CDR3 DNA reads TGTGCCAGCAGTTACATAGCAGGGGGTCGCGAGCAGTACTTC. Translated: CASSYIAGGREQYF. This sequence joins TRBV6-5 and TRBJ2-7; 7 bases are shared with TRBD1. V shed 2 bases, J shed 6 bases, and the junction held 7 bases outside the gene matches. CDR3 size: 14 residues. Germline CDR1 MNHEY, CDR2 SVGAGI.

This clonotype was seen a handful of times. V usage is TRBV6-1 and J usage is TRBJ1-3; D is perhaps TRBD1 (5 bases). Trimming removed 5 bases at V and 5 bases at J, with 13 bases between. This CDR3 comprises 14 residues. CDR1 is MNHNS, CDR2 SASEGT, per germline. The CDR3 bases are TGTGCCAGCAGTTCGGCCGGGACCCGAAACACCATATATTTT. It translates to CASSSAGTRNTIYF.

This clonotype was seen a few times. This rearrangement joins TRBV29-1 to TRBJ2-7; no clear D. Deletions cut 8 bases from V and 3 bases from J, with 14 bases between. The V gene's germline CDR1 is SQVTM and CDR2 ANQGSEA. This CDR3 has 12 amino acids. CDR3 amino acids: CSLVWGNYEQYF. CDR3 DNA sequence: TGCAGCCTTGTATGGGGAAACTACGAGCAGTACTTC.

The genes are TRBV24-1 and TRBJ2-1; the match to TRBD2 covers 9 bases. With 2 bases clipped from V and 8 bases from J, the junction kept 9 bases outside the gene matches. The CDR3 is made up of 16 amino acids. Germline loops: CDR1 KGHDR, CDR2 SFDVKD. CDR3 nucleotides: TGTGCCACCAGTGATTCCTTCGCGGGAGGGATCGATGAGCAGTTCTTC. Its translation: CATSDSFAGGIDEQFF.

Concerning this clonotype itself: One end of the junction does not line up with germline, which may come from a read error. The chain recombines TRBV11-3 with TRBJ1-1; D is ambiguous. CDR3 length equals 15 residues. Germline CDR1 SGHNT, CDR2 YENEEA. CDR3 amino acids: CAISFAGPAETEAFF. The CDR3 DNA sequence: TGTGCCATCAGCTTTGCCGGGCCAGCGGAAACTGAAGCCTTCTTT.

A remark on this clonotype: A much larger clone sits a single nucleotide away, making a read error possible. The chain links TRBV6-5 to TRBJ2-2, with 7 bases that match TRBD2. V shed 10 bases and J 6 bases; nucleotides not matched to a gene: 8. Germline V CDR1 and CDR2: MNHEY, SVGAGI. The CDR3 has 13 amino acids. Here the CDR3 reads CANRLSGPGELFF. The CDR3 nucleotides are TGTGCCAACAGACTTAGCGGGCCCGGGGAGCTGTTTTTT.

The CDR3 DNA sequence: TGTGCCTGGCAGATGCTCGGGAGACAGCTCTACGAGCAGTACTTC. Its protein is CAWQMLGRQLYEQYF. The J gene is TRBJ2-7, the V gene TRBV30; the D gene is possibly TRBD2 (6 bases). CDR1 is GTSNPN and CDR2 is SVGIG in the germline V gene (reference sequence). Trimming pared 5 bases from V and 3 bases from J, leaving 20 bases between. The CDR3 is made up of 15 amino acids. The entire variable domain, with the rest obtained from reference TRBV30 and TRBJ2-7, is as follows: SQTIHQWPATLVQPVGSPLSLECTVEGTSNPNLYWYRQAAGRGLQLLFYSVGIGQISSEVPQNLSASRPQDRQFILSSKKLLLSDSGFYLCAWQMLGRQLYEQYFGPGTRLTVT.

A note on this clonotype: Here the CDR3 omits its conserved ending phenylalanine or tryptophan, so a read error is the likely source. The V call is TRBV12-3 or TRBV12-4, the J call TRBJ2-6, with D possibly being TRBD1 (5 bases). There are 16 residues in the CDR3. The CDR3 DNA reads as TGTGCCAGCAGTTTGCTCCAGGGCTCTGGGGCCCACGTCCTGACTTCC. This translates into CASSLLQGSGAHVLTS.

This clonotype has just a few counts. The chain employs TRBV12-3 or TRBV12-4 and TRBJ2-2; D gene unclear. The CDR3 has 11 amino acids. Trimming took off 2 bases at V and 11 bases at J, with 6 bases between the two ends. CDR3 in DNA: TGTGCCAGCAGTTTAATGAGAGAGCTGTTTTTT. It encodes CASSLMRELFF.

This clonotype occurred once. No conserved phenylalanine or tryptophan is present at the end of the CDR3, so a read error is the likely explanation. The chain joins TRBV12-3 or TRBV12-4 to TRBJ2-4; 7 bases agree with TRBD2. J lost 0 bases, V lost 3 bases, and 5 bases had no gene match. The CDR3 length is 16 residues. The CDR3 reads CASSFGAGVAKNIQYI. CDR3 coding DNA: TGTGCCAGCAGTTTCGGCGCGGGGGTAGCCAAAAACATTCAGTACATC.

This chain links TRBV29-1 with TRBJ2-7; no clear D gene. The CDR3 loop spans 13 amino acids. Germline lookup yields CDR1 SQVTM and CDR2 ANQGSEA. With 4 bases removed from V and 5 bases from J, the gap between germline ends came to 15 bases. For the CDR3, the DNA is TGCAGCGTTGCGGGCATTGCTTCACACGAGCAGTACTTC. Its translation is CSVAGIASHEQYF.

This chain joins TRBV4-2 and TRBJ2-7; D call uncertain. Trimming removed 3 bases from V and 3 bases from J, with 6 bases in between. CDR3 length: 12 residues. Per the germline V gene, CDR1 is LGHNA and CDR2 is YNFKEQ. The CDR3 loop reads CASSHLNYEQYF. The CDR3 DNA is TGTGCCAGCAGCCACTTAAACTACGAGCAGTACTTC.

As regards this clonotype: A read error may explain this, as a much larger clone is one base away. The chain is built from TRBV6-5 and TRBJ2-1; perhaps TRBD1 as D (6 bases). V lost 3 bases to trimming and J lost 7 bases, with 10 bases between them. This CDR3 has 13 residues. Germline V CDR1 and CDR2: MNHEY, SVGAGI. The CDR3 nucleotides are TGTGCCAGCAGTTATTCAGGGGAGAATGAGCAGTTCTTC. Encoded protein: CASSYSGENEQFF.

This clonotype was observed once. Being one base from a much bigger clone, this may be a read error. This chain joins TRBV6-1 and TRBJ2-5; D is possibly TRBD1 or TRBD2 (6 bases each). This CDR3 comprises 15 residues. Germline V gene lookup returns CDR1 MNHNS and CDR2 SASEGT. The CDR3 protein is CGSSGPRRGDQTQYF. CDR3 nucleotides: TGTGGCAGCAGTGGCCCCCGAAGGGGGGATCAGACCCAGTACTTC.

CDR3 protein: CASSREVNTEAFF. CDR3 DNA: TGTGCCAGTAGTCGGGAGGTGAACACTGAAGCTTTCTTT. The chain combines TRBV28 with TRBJ1-1; D uncertain. CDR1 is MDHEN and CDR2 is SYDVKM in the germline V gene. This CDR3 is 13 amino acids long. The V and J ends lost 9 bases and 0 bases respectively, with 11 bases between them.

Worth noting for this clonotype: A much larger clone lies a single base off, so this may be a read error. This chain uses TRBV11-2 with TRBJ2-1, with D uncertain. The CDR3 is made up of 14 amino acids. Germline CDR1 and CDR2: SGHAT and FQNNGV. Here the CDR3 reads CASSLAFSPMKQLF. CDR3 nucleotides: TGTGCCAGCAGCTTAGCCTTCTCACCAATGAAGCAGTTATTC. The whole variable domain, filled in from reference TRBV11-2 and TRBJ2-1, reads EAGVAQSPRYKIIEKRQSVAFWCNPISGHATLYWYQQILGQGPKLLIQFQNNGVVDDSQLPKDRFSAERLKGVDSTLKIQPAKLEDSAVYLCASSLAFSPMKQLFGPGTRLTVL.

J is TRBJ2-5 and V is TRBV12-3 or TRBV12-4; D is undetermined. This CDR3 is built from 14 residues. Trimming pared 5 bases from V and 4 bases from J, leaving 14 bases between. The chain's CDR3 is CASSETFLVETQYF. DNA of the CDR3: TGTGCCAGCAGTGAAACTTTTCTCGTAGAGACCCAGTACTTC.